These 26 T cell receptor beta chains were all obtained from the same sample, sequenced in a study of T cell responses to AZD1222 COVID-19 vaccine. The method was immunoSEQ multiplex PCR; TCRdb's version includes in-frame clones alone and lacks a portion of them. Of about 140,000 clones in the sample, about 90% were seen once. The specimen comprised peripheral blood, sampled on day 0 of AZD1222 vaccination. The receptors stem from an adult in good health.

V is TRBV4-1 and J is TRBJ2-2, with no clear D. Deletions cut 3 bases from V and 4 bases from J, with 9 bases between. There are 14 residues in the CDR3. Germline values: CDR1 MGHRA, CDR2 YSYEKL. DNA for the CDR3: TGCGCCAGCAGCCAGAGAGACGGCACCGGGGAGCTGTTTTTT. This translates into CASSQRDGTGELFF.

The chain has TRBV13 and TRBJ2-7; D remains ambiguous. There are 13 residues in the CDR3. Deletions cut 5 bases from V and 5 bases from J, with 13 bases between. Per the germline V gene, CDR1 is PRHDT and CDR2 is FYEKMQ (reference sequence). The DNA of the CDR3 is TGTGCCAGCAGCCCGCGACCCAGCGACGAGCAGTACTTC. Translated: CASSPRPSDEQYF.

The chain employs TRBV10-3 and TRBJ2-3; no reliable D call. CDR1 ENHRY and CDR2 SYGVKD come from the germline V gene. The CDR3 spans 13 residues. Deletions cut 11 bases from V and 6 bases from J, with 18 bases between. The CDR3: CAVQSLAADTQYF. The CDR3 DNA sequence: TGTGCCGTGCAATCTTTAGCCGCCGATACGCAGTATTTT.

The chain employs TRBV6-5 and TRBJ1-1; the D is unclear. Trimming stripped 7 bases from V and 4 bases from J, with 19 bases between. Germline V lookup: CDR1 MNHEY, CDR2 SVGAGI. CDR3 size: 15 residues. CDR3 nucleotide sequence: TGTGCCAGCACCGAAGTGGGCAGTCTCCGCACTGAAGCTTTCTTT. Protein sequence: CASTEVGSLRTEAFF.

This clone was recorded once. The J gene is TRBJ1-3, the V gene TRBV9; D not resolved. V was pared by 0 bases and J by 1 base, with 2 bases between. The germline CDR1 and CDR2 sequences are SGDLS and YYNGEE. The CDR3 is made up of 13 amino acids. DNA for the CDR3: TGTGCCAGCAGCGTAGAGTCTGGAAACACCATATATTTT. Its translation is CASSVESGNTIYF.

The chain joins TRBV5-8 to TRBJ1-6; D is unresolved. This CDR3 has 13 amino acids. V was cut by 2 bases and J by 7 bases, with 7 bases left in between. Germline lookup yields CDR1 SGHTS and CDR2 YDEGEE. CDR3 coding DNA: TGTGCCAGCAGCTTCGGCCTAAATTCACCCCTCCACTTT. It is translated as CASSFGLNSPLHF.

The CDR3, as DNA: TGTGCCTGGAGGCCAACACTGCGGGACACAGTAAATTCACCCCTCCACTTT. This gives the protein CAWRPTLRDTVNSPLHF. V usage is TRBV30 and J usage is TRBJ1-6; D possibly corresponds to TRBD1 (6 bases). This CDR3 is 17 amino acids long. V shed 3 bases and J shed 7 bases, with 22 bases lying between them. CDR1 and CDR2 (germline): GTSNPN, SVGIG (reference sequence). The full variable domain, its missing parts supplied by reference TRBV30 and TRBJ1-6, is SQTIHQWPATLVQPVGSPLSLECTVEGTSNPNLYWYRQAAGRGLQLLFYSVGIGQISSEVPQNLSASRPQDRQFILSSKKLLLSDSGFYLCAWRPTLRDTVNSPLHFGNGTRLTVT.

The chain links TRBV19 to TRBJ2-1; D is perhaps TRBD1 (5 bases). The V gene's germline CDR1 is LNHDA and CDR2 SQIVND (reference sequence). Trimming left V 6 bases short and J 0 bases short, with 9 bases between. This CDR3 has 14 residues. CDR3: CASSRANSYNEQFF. The DNA of the CDR3 is TGTGCCAGTAGCAGGGCTAACTCCTACAATGAGCAGTTCTTC.

The chain carries TRBV5-1 and TRBJ2-1; D is perhaps TRBD2 (7 bases). Germline V gives CDR1 SGHRS, CDR2 YFSETQ. Trimming shortened V by 4 bases and J by 7 bases, and 21 bases separated the two germline ends. The CDR3 covers 16 residues. The CDR3 loop reads CASSLREEGGFNEQFF. The CDR3 DNA sequence: TGCGCCAGCAGCCTTCGGGAGGAGGGGGGTTTTAATGAGCAGTTCTTC.

The genes are TRBV30 and TRBJ1-1; D might be TRBD1 (5 bases). Germline loops: CDR1 GTSNPN, CDR2 SVGIG (reference sequence). Trimming removed 0 bases from V and 0 bases from J, with 11 bases in between. The CDR3 totals 15 residues. The CDR3 region has the DNA TGTGCCTGGAGTGTACCCGGGACGGTGAACACTGAAGCTTTCTTT. It specifies CAWSVPGTVNTEAFF.

The J gene is TRBJ1-4, the V gene TRBV4-1; maybe TRBD1 (6 bases). V was clipped by 5 bases and J by 6 bases, with 19 bases between them. The CDR3 contains 16 residues. In germline, CDR1 is MGHRA, CDR2 YSYEKL. The CDR3 DNA follows: TGCGCCAGCAGCAGACATACAGGGAGTAGCGATGAAAAACTGTTTTTT. This gives the protein CASSRHTGSSDEKLFF.

This clone occurred a few times. The rearrangement uses TRBV6-6 and TRBJ2-1, with D unclear. CDR1 and CDR2 from the germline V gene are MNHNY and SVGAGI (reference sequence). The germline V and J ends were trimmed by 6 bases and 8 bases, with 14 bases remaining between them. The CDR3 totals 13 residues. The CDR3 DNA follows: TGTGCCAGCAGACCCGACAATCTCCATGAGCAGTTCTTC. Amino acids: CASRPDNLHEQFF.

The V and J genes are TRBV18 and TRBJ1-5, with a possible D match to TRBD1 (5 bases). Germline lookup yields CDR1 KGHSH and CDR2 LQKENI. The CDR3 covers 16 residues. Trimming stripped 3 bases from V and 6 bases from J, with 18 bases between. The chain's CDR3 is CASSPLDRTGGQPQHF. In DNA, the CDR3 is TGTGCCAGCTCACCGCTGGACCGAACGGGGGGTCAGCCCCAGCATTTT.

This clone was recorded a few times. This chain links TRBV25-1 with TRBJ1-2; D is unresolved. This CDR3 is 15 amino acids long. The germline V gene encodes CDR1 MGHDK and CDR2 SYGVNS. V shed 3 bases and J shed 2 bases, with 13 bases lying between them. The CDR3 coding sequence is TGTGCCAGCAGTGACGATACCCGTCCCAACTATGGCTACACCTTC. Encoded protein: CASSDDTRPNYGYTF.

The chain is built from TRBV5-1 and TRBJ2-3; 11 bases are a match to TRBD2. CDR1 is SGHRS, CDR2 YFSETQ, per germline. The CDR3 runs to 15 residues. V dropped 5 bases and J dropped 0; count of bases not matched to a gene: 2. CDR3 sequence (DNA): TGCGCCAGCAGTTGGACTAGCGGGAGCACAGATACGCAGTATTTT. Translated: CASSWTSGSTDTQYF. The complete variable domain, with remaining parts taken from reference TRBV5-1 and TRBJ2-3, reads KAGVTQTPRYLIKTRGQQVTLSCSPISGHRSVSWYQQTPGQGLQFLFEYFSETQRNKGNFPGRFSGRQFSNSRSEMNVSTLELGDSALYLCASSWTSGSTDTQYFGPGTRLTVL.

V and J are TRBV29-1 and TRBJ1-5; the match to TRBD1 covers 11 bases. Germline V gives CDR1 SQVTM, CDR2 ANQGSEA. This CDR3 spans 14 amino acids. V gave up 5 bases and J gave up 5 bases; unmatched junction bases: 5. CDR3 DNA: TGCAGCGTTAGGACAGGGGGCTCCGATCAGCCCCAGCATTTT. Amino acid sequence: CSVRTGGSDQPQHF. The full variable domain, its missing parts supplied by reference TRBV29-1 and TRBJ1-5, is SAVISQKPSRDICQRGTSLTIQCQVDSQVTMMFWYRQQPGQSLTLIATANQGSEATYESGFVIDKFPISRPNLTFSTLTVSNMSPEDSSIYLCSVRTGGSDQPQHFGDGTRLSIL.

This clone appeared a few times. V and J are TRBV3-1 (or the pseudogene TRBV3-2) and TRBJ2-5; D unclear. V lost 3 bases, J lost 7 bases, and 15 bases lay in between. Germline-derived CDR1 and CDR2 are LGHDT and YNNKEL (reference sequence). The CDR3 extends over 14 amino acids. The DNA for the CDR3 is TGTGCCAGCAGCCATGCACAGTCAGCTGGGACCCAGTACTTC. The encoded protein is CASSHAQSAGTQYF.

This chain links TRBV29-1 with TRBJ2-7; tentative D call: TRBD2 (6 bases). The germline V and J ends were trimmed by 5 bases and 6 bases, with 14 bases remaining between them. CDR1 is SQVTM and CDR2 is ANQGSEA in the germline V gene. CDR3 length: 12 amino acids. Here the CDR3 reads CSVRDWRGEQYF. Written as DNA, the CDR3 is TGCAGCGTTCGGGACTGGAGGGGCGAGCAGTACTTC.

The chain combines TRBV6-5 with TRBJ2-1, with D possibly matching TRBD2 (5 bases). Germline CDR1 reads MNHEY; CDR2 reads SVGAGI. The V end lost 8 bases, the J end lost 5 bases, and 13 bases lay between the germline ends. This CDR3 region has 13 residues. The CDR3 here is CASARELDNEQFF. For the CDR3, the DNA is TGTGCCAGCGCTAGGGAGTTAGACAATGAGCAGTTCTTC.

This chain joins TRBV18 and TRBJ1-1; 8 nucleotides align to TRBD1. This CDR3 comprises 14 residues. The ends lost 6 bases at V and 2 bases at J; junction bases unmatched: 5. Germline CDR1 is KGHSH and CDR2 is LQKENI. The CDR3 reads CASSWTGKNTEAFF. In DNA form, the CDR3 reads TGTGCCAGCTCCTGGACAGGGAAAAACACTGAAGCTTTCTTT.

The rearrangement uses TRBV2 and TRBJ2-7; 10 nucleotides agree with TRBD1. Germline V gives CDR1 SNHLY, CDR2 FYNNEI. With V trimmed by 8 bases and J by 2 bases, 9 bases remained unmatched. The CDR3 runs 15 residues. The CDR3: CASGRQGALTYEQYF. The CDR3 bases are TGTGCCAGCGGCCGACAGGGGGCGCTGACCTACGAGCAGTACTTC.

The chain employs TRBV30 and TRBJ1-4; D is uncertain. Germline-derived CDR1 and CDR2 are GTSNPN and SVGIG (reference sequence). CDR3 length: 12 amino acids. V lost 8 bases and J 0 bases, leaving 7 bases between the germline ends. This CDR3 is CALAPTNEKLFF. The CDR3, as DNA: TGTGCCCTGGCCCCAACTAATGAAAAACTGTTTTTT.

V usage is TRBV7-9 and J usage is TRBJ1-4; 10 positions match TRBD1. Germline-derived CDR1 and CDR2 are SEHNR and FQNEAQ (reference sequence). Trimming removed 3 bases from V and 5 bases from J; junction bases left unmatched: 3. The CDR3 totals 15 residues. Here the CDR3 DNA reads TGTGCCAGCAGCTTCACGGGACAGGGGAATGAAAAACTGTTTTTT. Translating it yields CASSFTGQGNEKLFF.

The gene calls are TRBV28 and TRBJ1-6; 7 bases fit TRBD1. The germline CDR1 and CDR2 sequences are MDHEN and SYDVKM. This CDR3 is built from 19 residues. Trimming at V came to 5 bases and at J to 0 bases, leaving 13 bases not matched to a gene. The CDR3 nucleotides are TGTGCCAGCAGTCCGTCGTCCGGGACAGCCAGCTCCTATAATTCACCCCTCCACTTT. It codes for CASSPSSGTASSYNSPLHF.

The chain uses TRBV30 and TRBJ2-7; D perhaps matches TRBD1 (6 bases). The germline V and J ends were trimmed by 3 bases and 8 bases, with 11 bases remaining between them. The CDR3 is 11 residues long. Germline V gene lookup returns CDR1 GTSNPN and CDR2 SVGIG (reference sequence). For the CDR3, the DNA is TGTGCCTGGAGCGAAGGACAGAAGCAGTACTTC. Its translation is CAWSEGQKQYF.

V is TRBV24-1 and J is TRBJ2-1; 9 bases align to TRBD1. V lost 1 base, J lost 7 bases, and 4 bases stayed unmatched. Germline assignment: CDR1 KGHDR and CDR2 SFDVKD. The CDR3 covers 15 residues. As DNA, the CDR3 is TGTGCCACCAGTGATTTAAAGGGACAGGGAAATGAGCAGTTCTTC. Amino acids: CATSDLKGQGNEQFF.